A selection of T cell receptor beta chains follows, all from one sample in a study of blood T cell repertoires in COVID-19. TCRdb keeps only in-frame clones here, not all; method: immunoSEQ multiplex PCR. Of 130,000 or so clones in the sample, under 90% were seen once. Source material: peripheral blood. Receptors were obtained from a woman between 70 and 85 years old with acute or convalescent COVID-19. Each CDR3 is given with its conserved first and last residue. Fields, in order: clone size, CDR3 length, V gene, J gene, D gene, CDR3 DNA, CDR3 protein. D genes are given only for firm matches. Clone size is given for some rows only: seen once, a few or many times, or a class if the clone is expanded.

NA	14	TRBV7-8	TRBJ1-1	NA	TGTGCCAGCAGCTTTCAGGGGACGGGCACTGAAGCTTTCTTT	CASSFQGTGTEAFF
NA	15	TRBV18	TRBJ2-1	NA	TGTGCCAGCTCACCACCGGCCCGAACGAACAATGAGCAGTTCTTC	CASSPPARTNNEQFF
NA	13	TRBV29-1	TRBJ1-2	NA	TGCAGCGTTCAAACAGGCAGTAACTATGGCTACACCTTC	CSVQTGSNYGYTF
NA	13	TRBV25-1	TRBJ1-2	NA	TGTGCCAGCAGTGGGTCAACAGGCTATGGCTACACCTTC	CASSGSTGYGYTF
NA	17	TRBV29-1	TRBJ2-2	TRBD2	TGCAGCGCTACCCTTTTGTGGCGGGGGGACATCACCGGGGAGCTGTTTTTT	CSATLLWRGDITGELFF
NA	13	TRBV5-1	TRBJ1-2	NA	TGCGCCAGCAGCCTGCCGGCGAGCGAGGGCTACACCTTC	CASSLPASEGYTF
NA	14	TRBV10-3	TRBJ1-2	TRBD1	TGTGCCATCAGGCCCGGGACAGTGAACTATGGCTACACCTTC	CAIRPGTVNYGYTF
NA	15	TRBV5-1	TRBJ2-5	NA	TGCGCCAGCAGCTTGGCCCCAGGGGAGTACGAGACCCAGTACTTC	CASSLAPGEYETQYF
NA	15	TRBV5-4	TRBJ1-3	NA	TGTGCCAGCAGACCGGGACAAGACTCTGGAAACACCATATATTTT	CASRPGQDSGNTIYF
NA	14	TRBV3-1/TRBV3-2	TRBJ1-1	NA	TGTGCCAGCAGCGGCGTGGGGGCGAGCACTGAAGCTTTCTTT	CASSGVGASTEAFF
NA	14	TRBV5-1	TRBJ2-7	NA	TGCGCCAGCAGCTTGGGGCAGGGCTCCTACGAGCAGTACTTC	CASSLGQGSYEQYF
NA	17	TRBV3-1/TRBV3-2	TRBJ1-6	NA	TGTGCCAGCAGCCAGTTGACAGGTGGATCCTATAATTCACCCCTCCACTTT	CASSQLTGGSYNSPLHF
few	13	TRBV19	TRBJ1-4	NA	TGTGCCAGTAGTCAGGGGACGGTTGAAAAACTGTTTTTT	CASSQGTVEKLFF
NA	16	TRBV11-3	TRBJ2-1	TRBD2	TGTGCCAGCAGCCACTTGGGACTAGCGGGGCGAAATGAGCAGTTCTTC	CASSHLGLAGRNEQFF
NA	13	TRBV10-1	TRBJ2-1	TRBD2	TGCGATTCCAGCGGGGGGGGCCGCTATGAGCAGTTCTTC	CDSSGGGRYEQFF
NA	16	TRBV11-3	TRBJ1-2	TRBD1	TGTGCCAGCAGCTTATTAGACGGGACAGTAGACTATGGCTACACCTTC	CASSLLDGTVDYGYTF
few	14	TRBV30	TRBJ1-1	TRBD1	TGTGCCTGGAGTGTAGGGGGCACGAACACTGAAGCTTTCTTT	CAWSVGGTNTEAFF
NA	14	TRBV18	TRBJ1-4	NA	TGTGCCAGCTCACCGGGTGGGGCTGCTGAAAAACTGTTTTTT	CASSPGGAAEKLFF
NA	13	TRBV18	TRBJ2-5	NA	TGTGCCAGCTCACCGGCTTTCCAAGAGACCCAGTACTTC	CASSPAFQETQYF
NA	15	TRBV5-4	TRBJ2-7	TRBD1	TGTGCCAGCAGACCGGACAGGAGTGGCCTCTACGAGCAGTACTTC	CASRPDRSGLYEQYF
NA	13	TRBV5-5	TRBJ1-6	NA	TGTGCCAGCAGCTTGGACAGGAATTCACCCCTCCACTTT	CASSLDRNSPLHF
NA	13	TRBV3-1/TRBV3-2	TRBJ1-6	NA	TGTGCCAGCAGCCAAGATATTGTTTCACCCCTCCACTTT	CASSQDIVSPLHF
once	13	TRBV5-6	TRBJ1-1	NA	TGTGCCAGCAGCTGGGGACAAGGCACTGAAGCTTTCTTT	CASSWGQGTEAFF
NA	13	TRBV5-4	TRBJ2-2	NA	TGTGCCAGCAAGACAGAGAACACCGGGGAGCTGTTTTTT	CASKTENTGELFF
NA	15	TRBV4-1	TRBJ1-2	NA	TGCGCCAGCAGCCAAGGGGCAGTAACTAACTATGGCTACACCTTC	CASSQGAVTNYGYTF
NA	15	TRBV5-1	TRBJ1-1	TRBD1	TGCGCCAGCAGCTTGGGCGGGACAGGGGGCACTGAAGCTTTCTTT	CASSLGGTGGTEAFF
NA	17	TRBV19	TRBJ1-1	NA	TGTGCCAGTAGTATGATAAATAGAGCTCCCGGAGGGTTTGAAGCTTTCTTT	CASSMINRAPGGFEAFF
NA	14	TRBV5-1	TRBJ2-1	TRBD1	TGCGCCAGCAGTTCGCAGGGGGCTAGGAGTGAGCAGTTCTTC	CASSSQGARSEQFF
NA	15	TRBV2	TRBJ2-2	NA	TGTGCCAGCACGATAGGGAGTGCGAACACCGGGGAGCTGTTTTTT	CASTIGSANTGELFF
once	15	TRBV11-3	TRBJ1-1	NA	TGTGCCAGCAGCTTACTGGGGCCAGGGGACACTGAAGCTTTCTTT	CASSLLGPGDTEAFF
NA	20	TRBV4-3	TRBJ2-5	TRBD2	TGCGCCAGCAGCCAAGGGCGCTTTCCGGGACTAGCGGGGACCCAAGAGACCCAGTACTTC	CASSQGRFPGLAGTQETQYF
NA	13	TRBV6-5	TRBJ1-1	NA	TGTGCCAGCACCCGAAGGGGTATCACTGAAGCTTTCTTT	CASTRRGITEAFF
NA	17	TRBV2	TRBJ1-5	NA	TGTGCCAGCTCGAAGGATACCGGGACATATAGCAATCAGCCCCAGCATTTT	CASSKDTGTYSNQPQHF
NA	15	TRBV4-2	TRBJ1-3	NA	TGTGCCAGCAGCCAAGATGCCAGGGGTGGAAACACCATATATTTT	CASSQDARGGNTIYF
NA	14	TRBV7-2	TRBJ1-1	NA	TGTGCCAGCAGCTTTGGAGTTCCTGGGACTGAAGCTTTCTTT	CASSFGVPGTEAFF
NA	14	TRBV5-5	TRBJ1-1	TRBD1	TGTGCCAGCAGCTTAGGACAGGCCGGACTTGAAGCTTTCTTT	CASSLGQAGLEAFF
NA	14	TRBV5-1	TRBJ2-1	TRBD1	TGCGCCAGCAGCTCCGGGACAGGGGTTGGTGAGCAGTTCTTC	CASSSGTGVGEQFF
few	14	TRBV19	TRBJ1-2	TRBD1	TGTGCCAGTACACGACAGGGCCTCAACTATGGCTACACCTTC	CASTRQGLNYGYTF
once	13	TRBV20-1	TRBJ1-1	TRBD1	TGCAGTGCTAGTGGGACAGTGAACACTGAAGCTTTCTTT	CSASGTVNTEAFF
NA	14	TRBV5-4	TRBJ2-5	TRBD2	TGTGCCAGCAATCAGCGGGGGGGCCGTGAGACCCAGTACTTC	CASNQRGGRETQYF
NA	14	TRBV3-1/TRBV3-2	TRBJ1-1	NA	TGTGCCAGCAGCCCGTTCGGGAGCTACACTGAAGCTTTCTTT	CASSPFGSYTEAFF
NA	15	TRBV6-5	TRBJ2-7	TRBD1	TGTGCCAGCAGCCTGGCCGCCGGGACAGCCTACGAGCAGTACTTC	CASSLAAGTAYEQYF
NA	18	TRBV11-2	TRBJ1-6	NA	TGTGCCAGCAGCTTACGGTGGAGCAGCCTCTCCTATAATTCACCCCTCCACTTT	CASSLRWSSLSYNSPLHF
once	16	TRBV11-2	TRBJ2-7	NA	TGTGCCAGCAGCGTAACGAGCGGGCAGTTTACCTACGAGCAGTACTTC	CASSVTSGQFTYEQYF
NA	15	TRBV4-3	TRBJ2-2	NA	TGCGCCAGCAGCGAAGAAGACACATTCACCGGGGAGCTGTTTTTT	CASSEEDTFTGELFF
NA	15	TRBV6-1	TRBJ2-2	TRBD2	TGTGCGATAAACCCCGCCCGGGGGGGCACCGGGGAGCTGTTTTTT	CAINPARGGTGELFF
NA	15	TRBV18	TRBJ1-6	NA	TGTGCCAGCTCACCAGGGAGATCGGATAATTCACCCCTCCACTTT	CASSPGRSDNSPLHF
NA	14	TRBV7-9	TRBJ1-1	NA	TGTGCCAGCAGCCCCGCGTGGAGGGGCACTGAAGCTTTCTTT	CASSPAWRGTEAFF
NA	14	TRBV7-9	TRBJ1-3	NA	TGTGCCAGCAGCTTAGCAGGGGGTGGAAACACCATATATTTT	CASSLAGGGNTIYF
NA	17	TRBV28	TRBJ1-2	NA	TGTGCCTCCAGAGGGCTCAGGGGCCTTTTTTCTGACTATGGCTACACCTTC	CASRGLRGLFSDYGYTF
NA	13	TRBV18	TRBJ1-2	NA	TGTGCCAGCTCACCGTCTCAGGGTAAACGCTACACCTTC	CASSPSQGKRYTF
NA	13	TRBV12-3/TRBV12-4	TRBJ2-1	NA	TGTGCCATCCAAGCCATATCCTACAATGAGCAGTTCTTC	CAIQAISYNEQFF
NA	12	TRBV18	TRBJ1-2	TRBD1	TGTGCCAGCTCACCGGACAGGGGTGGCTACACCTTC	CASSPDRGGYTF
NA	14	TRBV5-1	TRBJ2-5	TRBD1	TGCGCCAGCAGCTTGAACAGGGGGGAAGAGACCCAGTACTTC	CASSLNRGEETQYF
NA	14	TRBV9	TRBJ2-7	TRBD1	TGTGCCAGCAGCCAAGGACAGGGGGGCTACGAGCAGTACTTC	CASSQGQGGYEQYF